The clone carrying this T cell receptor (beta chain) was seen only a few times. These data come from a study of T cells in Graves' hyperthyroidism and ophthalmopathy. Germline CDR1 reads SGDLS; CDR2 reads YYNGEE. CDR3 length equals 14 residues. V was shortened by 4 bases and J by 1 base, with 11 bases between the two germline ends. Researchers took RNA transcripts and amplified the TCR beta CDR3 regions from them. The study used the HTBI primer set for a first-round RT-PCR of the TCR CDR3. One entry per CDR3 protein, called by TCRdb with MiXCR from the multiplex PCR reads. Altogether hundreds of thousands of distinct CDR3 sequences are present, 35% to 45% being singletons, with the ten largest covering about 8.9%.

This chain joins TRBV9 and TRBJ2-5; D call uncertain. This receptor was obtained from a man aged 18 to 29 with Graves' hyperthyroidism. Sample: blood. The CDR3 DNA reads as TGTGCCAGCAGCCCGCGCAGGACCCAAGAGACCCAGTACTTC. As protein: CASSPRRTQETQYF.